The TCR beta chain described here comes from a study of cytomegalovirus exposure and HLA in healthy donors. Study in general: Clustering assigned 81% of the roughly 380 genotyped donors to the Caucasian-associated ancestry cluster.

Note on this clone: What it recognizes is unknown.

Healthy bone marrow donors supplied every sample. Researchers ran the PCR with 60 Vbeta and 13 Jbeta primers. Some clones are missing from TCRdb's copy, which holds only in-frame ones; the method was immunoSEQ multiplex PCR. The table lists about 100,000 clones. Study conclusions and caveats: The productive fraction for most TCR beta V segments was about 87% or about 30% in an earlier analysis. Analyzed later, association rates of TCRs varied across HLA loci, with DRB1 most and HLA-C fewest.

J gave up 8 bases and V 4 bases, and 7 bases lay outside the gene matches. The CDR3 length is 14 residues. Germline lookup yields CDR1 SGHRS and CDR2 YFSETQ. This clonotype was obtained from a man in his forties or fifties in good health and CMV-seronegative. The chain employs TRBV5-1 and TRBJ1-4; 8 bases are shared with TRBD1. Sequenced input: PBMCs. The CDR3 loop reads CASSDRTGNEKLFF. The CDR3 region has the DNA TGCGCCAGCAGCGACAGGACAGGGAACGAAAAACTGTTTTTT.